This entry lists 26 T cell receptor beta chains sequenced from one sample in a study of blood T cell repertoires in COVID-19. Produced via immunoSEQ multiplex PCR; TCRdb's table is partial and in-frame only. Seen here are approximately 96,000 clones, 90% observed once, and the top ten hold 1.5% to 2%. The sample comprised peripheral blood. The origin of the receptors is a man aged 60-69 years with acute or convalescent COVID-19.

The J gene is TRBJ2-2, the V gene TRBV27; perhaps TRBD1 as D (5 bases). Trimming took 1 base from V and 1 from J, leaving 10 bases between them. CDR1 and CDR2 from the germline V gene are MNHEY and SMNVEV (reference sequence). The CDR3 runs to 16 residues. The CDR3 sequence is CASSLWGRRNTGELFF. The CDR3 DNA reads TGTGCCAGCAGTTTATGGGGCAGGAGGAACACCGGGGAGCTGTTTTTT.

The rearrangement links TRBV27 to TRBJ2-1, with D unresolved. This CDR3 has 16 amino acids. V was cut by 5 bases and J by 0 bases, with 14 bases left in between. The V gene's germline CDR1 is MNHEY and CDR2 SMNVEV (reference sequence). The CDR3 sequence is CASSPLLGLSYNEQFF. The CDR3 DNA follows: TGTGCCAGCAGTCCCCTTCTAGGCCTCTCCTACAATGAGCAGTTCTTC.

The J gene is TRBJ2-7, the V gene TRBV5-6; tentative D call: TRBD2 (6 bases). Per the germline V gene, CDR1 is SGHDT and CDR2 is YYEEEE. The CDR3 runs to 15 residues. Trimming pared 0 bases from V and 3 bases from J, leaving 13 bases between. Here the CDR3 DNA reads TGTGCCAGCAGCTTGGAGTGGCTAGCGAGCTACGAGCAGTACTTC. It is translated as CASSLEWLASYEQYF.

The genes are TRBV4-3 and TRBJ1-2; D is unclear. V was cut by 6 bases and J by 0 bases, with 11 bases left in between. Germline V gene lookup returns CDR1 LGHNA and CDR2 YSLEER. The CDR3 is 14 residues long. In DNA, the CDR3 is TGCGCCAGCAGTCCGGGGATGGCTAACTATGGCTACACCTTC. It specifies CASSPGMANYGYTF.

This rearrangement joins TRBV9 to TRBJ1-2, with D perhaps TRBD1 (5 bases). This CDR3 contains 14 residues. V lost 4 bases and J 5 bases, leaving 15 bases between the germline ends. Germline V gene sequence: CDR1 SGDLS, CDR2 YYNGEE. CDR3 coding DNA: TGTGCCAGCAGCACACGCAGGGAAGGTTATGGCTACACCTTC. This codes for CASSTRREGYGYTF.

The chain uses TRBV18 and TRBJ1-1; TRBD1 aligns across 7 bases. The V gene's germline CDR1 is KGHSH and CDR2 LQKENI. With V trimmed by 6 bases and J by 0 bases, 19 bases remained unmatched. The CDR3 covers 19 residues. CDR3 nucleotides: TGTGCCAGCTCGCCGGACTCCGGACAGGCCCACTCGCTGAACACTGAAGCTTTCTTT. Encoded protein: CASSPDSGQAHSLNTEAFF.

V usage is TRBV9 and J usage is TRBJ1-1; TRBD1 matches 7 bases. The germline V gene encodes CDR1 SGDLS and CDR2 YYNGEE. The CDR3 is 14 amino acids. J gave up 5 bases and V 6 bases, and 10 bases lay outside the gene matches. CDR3 DNA: TGTGCCAGCAATCTTCAGGGGGTCGGGACTGAAGCTTTCTTT. Its protein product is CASNLQGVGTEAFF.

V usage is TRBV19 and J usage is TRBJ2-7; D is undetermined. Trimming shortened V by 8 bases and J by 0 bases, and 5 bases separated the two germline ends. CDR1 is LNHDA, CDR2 SQIVND, per germline (reference sequence). The CDR3 runs to 11 residues. The CDR3, as DNA: TGTGCCAGTTCTAGCTCCTACGAGCAGTACTTC. As protein: CASSSSYEQYF. Together with reference TRBV19 and TRBJ2-7, the CDR3 gives the full variable domain: DGGITQSPKYLFRKEGQNVTLSCEQNLNHDAMYWYRQDPGQGLRLIYYSQIVNDFQKGDIAEGYSVSREKKESFPLTVTSAQKNPTAFYLCASSSSYEQYFGPGTRLTVT.

In this sample, this clone turned up a few times. The chain has TRBV5-1 and TRBJ2-7; no reliable D call. Germline V CDR1 and CDR2: SGHRS, YFSETQ. Trimming removed 4 bases from V and 3 bases from J, with 5 bases in between. The CDR3 sequence is 11 residues long. The CDR3 region is CASSLDYEQYF. The CDR3 bases are TGCGCCAGCAGCCTAGACTACGAGCAGTACTTC.

This sequence joins TRBV11-2 and TRBJ2-2; possibly TRBD1 for D (7 bases). Germline lookup yields CDR1 SGHAT and CDR2 FQNNGV. CDR3 length equals 16 residues. The V end was cut by 4 bases, the J end by 1 base, with 13 bases between. The CDR3 loop is CASSSPGGLNTGELFF. CDR3 DNA sequence: TGTGCCAGCAGCTCCCCAGGGGGGCTGAACACCGGGGAGCTGTTTTTT.

V is TRBV5-4 and J is TRBJ1-6; 11 bases line up with TRBD1. CDR3 size: 16 residues. Per germline, CDR1 SGHNT and CDR2 YYREEE (reference sequence). Germline trimming cut 4 bases from V and 9 bases from J; bases unmatched to any gene: 9. The CDR3 DNA sequence: TGTGCCAGCAGCCCCTGGGGAGGACAGGGGGCTTCACCCCTCCACTTT. It specifies CASSPWGGQGASPLHF.

This clone was counted once. This sequence joins TRBV7-8 and TRBJ2-1, with 7 bases aligning to TRBD1. V dropped 1 base and J dropped 8; count of bases not matched to a gene: 5. The germline CDR1 and CDR2 sequences are SGHVS and FQNEAQ. CDR3 size: 14 residues. As DNA, the CDR3 is TGTGCCAGCAGCTTAGTCGGGACAGCACATGAGCAGTTCTTC. It encodes CASSLVGTAHEQFF.

The chain couples TRBV6-1 to TRBJ2-1; D not certain. Trimming took 1 base from V and 6 from J, leaving 10 bases between them. The germline gives CDR1 MNHNS, CDR2 SASEGT. This CDR3 is built from 14 residues. For the CDR3, the DNA is TGTGCCAGCAGTGAAGTCCAACTCTTCAATGAGCAGTTCTTC. It translates to CASSEVQLFNEQFF.

The chain combines TRBV3-1 (or the pseudogene TRBV3-2) with TRBJ2-7; the match to TRBD2 covers 9 bases. The CDR3 covers 16 residues. Unmatched junction bases numbered 13, after V lost 4 bases and J lost 6 bases. Germline CDR1 LGHDT, CDR2 YNNKEL (reference sequence). The CDR3: CASSPMFSGRFSEQYF. In DNA, the CDR3 is TGTGCCAGCAGCCCCATGTTCAGCGGGAGGTTCTCCGAGCAGTACTTC.

The CDR3 DNA reads TGTGCCAGCAGCTTAACGGGGACAGGGAAGAACACCGGGGAGCTGTTTTTT. Translating it yields CASSLTGTGKNTGELFF. The gene calls are TRBV7-3 and TRBJ2-2; 9 bases agree with TRBD1. Germline trimming cut 0 bases from V and 1 base from J; bases unmatched to any gene: 3. The CDR3 contains 17 residues. Per germline, CDR1 SGHTA and CDR2 FQGTGA. Drawing the rest from reference TRBV7-3 and TRBJ2-2, the complete variable domain is GAGVSQTPSNKVTEKGKYVELRCDPISGHTALYWYRQSLGQGPEFLIYFQGTGAADDSGLPNDRFFAVRPEGSVSTLKIQRTERGDSAVYLCASSLTGTGKNTGELFFGEGSRLTVL.

This rearrangement joins TRBV28 to TRBJ1-1; the D is unclear. This CDR3 region has 17 residues. Between the trimmed V and J ends, which lost 5 bases and 4 bases, there was a span of 23 bases. Germline V lookup: CDR1 MDHEN, CDR2 SYDVKM. The CDR3 nucleotides read TGTGCCAGCAGTAGCGGTAAAAATCTGCCCCGGACCACTGAAGCTTTCTTT. Encoded protein: CASSSGKNLPRTTEAFF.

The chain carries TRBV5-1 and TRBJ2-3, with no clear D. CDR3 length: 15 amino acids. Germline values: CDR1 SGHRS, CDR2 YFSETQ. Trimming removed 4 bases from V and 7 bases from J, with 19 bases in between. CDR3: CASSPTPTNDNTQYF. The CDR3 coding sequence is TGCGCCAGCAGCCCTACGCCGACCAACGACAATACGCAGTATTTT.

In nucleotides, the CDR3 is TGTGCCAGCAGTTACAAACTAGCGGGAGTTGAGCAGTACTTC. Translation: CASSYKLAGVEQYF. The V gene is TRBV6-2 or TRBV6-3, the J gene TRBJ2-7, with 11 bases fitting TRBD2. Germline lookup yields CDR1 MNHEY and CDR2 SVGEGT. With 2 bases clipped from V and 7 bases from J, the junction kept 4 bases outside the gene matches. This CDR3 has 14 residues.

J is TRBJ1-4 and V is TRBV28, with D tentatively TRBD1 (5 bases). V lost 8 bases, J lost 0 bases, and 13 bases lay in between. From germline, CDR1 is MDHEN and CDR2 SYDVKM. This CDR3 region has 15 residues. The CDR3 DNA reads as TGTGCCAGCGGGGGGATGGCTTCAACTAATGAAAAACTGTTTTTT. It is translated as CASGGMASTNEKLFF.

The chain is built from TRBV29-1 and TRBJ2-1; 10 nucleotides align to TRBD1. The germline gives CDR1 SQVTM, CDR2 ANQGSEA. This CDR3 comprises 14 residues. V lost 5 bases and J lost 6; bases outside the gene matches: 7. The CDR3 region is CSVSGGQGFNEQFF. The DNA for the CDR3 is TGCAGCGTTTCCGGGGGACAGGGGTTCAATGAGCAGTTCTTC.

This chain links TRBV29-1 with TRBJ2-7; 7 bases map to TRBD1. From germline, CDR1 is SQVTM and CDR2 ANQGSEA. CDR3 length equals 12 residues. With 7 bases clipped from V and 0 bases from J, the junction kept 3 bases outside the gene matches. The CDR3 bases are TGCAGCGCCTGGGACAGCTCCTACGAGCAGTACTTC. This codes for CSAWDSSYEQYF.

This chain links TRBV6-6 with TRBJ2-7, with a weak D call TRBD2 (5 bases). Germline values: CDR1 MNHNY, CDR2 SVGAGI (reference sequence). This CDR3 comprises 14 residues. The V end lost 3 bases, the J end lost 0 bases, and 9 bases lay between the germline ends. Here the CDR3 DNA reads TGTGCCAGCAGTTATAGAGGGAGCTCCTACGAGCAGTACTTC. This codes for CASSYRGSSYEQYF.

The chain recombines TRBV7-2 with TRBJ1-2; D unclear. Trimming left V 0 bases short and J 8 bases short, with 13 bases between. CDR1 is SGHTA, CDR2 FQGNSA, per germline. CDR3 size: 14 residues. The CDR3 reads CASSLASPEGGYTF. CDR3 coding DNA: TGTGCCAGCAGCTTAGCCTCTCCCGAGGGAGGCTACACCTTC.

This clone was seen a handful of times. The rearrangement links TRBV6-5 to TRBJ1-2; D is unclear. The V gene's germline CDR1 is MNHEY and CDR2 SVGAGI. V was shortened by 0 bases and J by 6 bases, with 8 bases between the two germline ends. This CDR3 has 13 amino acids. The CDR3 reads CASSYSGVNGYTF. The CDR3 coding sequence is TGTGCCAGCAGTTACTCTGGAGTAAATGGCTACACCTTC.

This clone was counted only a few times. V gene TRBV7-9 combines with J gene TRBJ2-5; 9 bases are a match to TRBD1. After removal of 4 bases from V and 5 bases from J, the junction contained 8 bases not matched to a gene. This CDR3 region has 15 residues. Germline values: CDR1 SEHNR, CDR2 FQNEAQ (reference sequence). CDR3 DNA: TGTGCCAGCAGCTGGCCGGGACAGGGCTCCGAGACCCAGTACTTC. It encodes CASSWPGQGSETQYF.

The chain joins TRBV5-1 to TRBJ1-4; unclear D gene. The V end was cut by 3 bases, the J end by 2 bases, with 8 bases between. CDR1 and CDR2 (germline): SGHRS, YFSETQ. The CDR3 totals 14 residues. The chain's CDR3 is CASSYTRTNEKLFF. In DNA form, the CDR3 reads TGCGCCAGCAGCTATACGAGGACTAATGAAAAACTGTTTTTT.